The 9 T cell receptor beta chains reported below all come from one sample, sequenced in a study of OX40 agonist ivuxolimab in advanced cancers. Generated by immunoSEQ multiplex PCR, the TCRdb table keeps only in-frame clones and is missing some. The sample records around 64,000 clones, more than 75% being singletons. The sample consisted of CD4+ or CD8+ T cells sorted from blood, taken in a trial of the OX40 agonist ivuxolimab. Every receptor here comes from an adult with an advanced solid tumor such as melanoma, head and neck, liver or kidney cancer.

DNA of the CDR3: TGTGCCAGCAGAAGGCCGCGGGACTCTCTCTACGAGCAGTACTTC. Its protein is CASRRPRDSLYEQYF. The V and J genes are TRBV28 and TRBJ2-7; a possible D gene is TRBD2 (6 bases). V shed 6 bases and J shed 3 bases, with 18 bases lying between them. The germline V gene has CDR1 MDHEN and CDR2 SYDVKM. The CDR3 has 15 residues.

The chain combines TRBV5-1 with TRBJ1-1; 11 bases are a match to TRBD1. This CDR3 contains 15 residues. V shed 4 bases and J 1 base; nucleotides not matched to a gene: 3. The germline gives CDR1 SGHRS, CDR2 YFSETQ. The CDR3 DNA is TGCGCCAGCAGCCTTGGGACAGGGGGGAACACTGAAGCTTTCTTT. It specifies CASSLGTGGNTEAFF.

The V gene is TRBV7-2, the J gene TRBJ2-7; perhaps TRBD2 as D (5 bases). CDR1 and CDR2 (germline): SGHTA, FQGNSA. Deletions cut 1 base from V and 5 bases from J, with 12 bases between. The CDR3 has 14 residues. The CDR3 nucleotides are TGTGCCAGCAGCTTAGATAGGCGGGTCCACGAGCAGTACTTC. Translated, it gives CASSLDRRVHEQYF. Full variable domain (remainder filled in from reference TRBV7-2 and TRBJ2-7): GAGVSQSPSNKVTEKGKDVELRCDPISGHTALYWYRQSLGQGLEFLIYFQGNSAPDKSGLPSDRFSAERTGGSVSTLTIQRTQQEDSAVYLCASSLDRRVHEQYFGPGTRLTVT.

V is TRBV5-6 and J is TRBJ1-2; D might be TRBD1 (6 bases). Germline V CDR1 and CDR2: SGHDT, YYEEEE. V gave up 1 base and J gave up 8 bases, with 15 bases separating them. The CDR3 contains 14 residues. The CDR3 DNA reads TGTGCCAGCAGCTTGAACAGGGTCTCGAGCGGCTACACCTTC. Amino acid sequence: CASSLNRVSSGYTF.

The chain couples TRBV2 to TRBJ1-3; D is perhaps TRBD1 (5 bases). From germline, CDR1 is SNHLY and CDR2 FYNNEI. The CDR3 runs 15 residues. V lost 6 bases to trimming and J lost 5 bases, with 17 bases between them. CDR3: CASRETAFGRNTIYF. As DNA, the CDR3 is TGTGCCAGCAGAGAGACAGCGTTTGGGAGAAACACCATATATTTT. Full variable domain (outside the CDR3, taken from reference TRBV2 and TRBJ1-3): EPEVTQTPSHQVTQMGQEVILRCVPISNHLYFYWYRQILGQKVEFLVSFYNNEISEKSEIFDDQFSVERPDGSNFTLKIRSTKLEDSAMYFCASRETAFGRNTIYFGEGSWLTVV.

This sequence joins TRBV18 and TRBJ1-2; D unresolved. The CDR3 spans 14 residues. V lost 3 bases, J lost 5 bases, and 13 bases lay in between. Germline V gives CDR1 KGHSH, CDR2 LQKENI. CDR3 amino acids: CASSPGERGYGYTF. The CDR3 nucleotides read TGTGCCAGCTCACCCGGAGAGCGCGGGTATGGCTACACCTTC.

CDR3 nucleotide sequence: TGTGCCAGCAGCACAGAAGAGGGGACTGAAGCTTTCTTT. Encoded protein: CASSTEEGTEAFF. The chain combines TRBV6-1 with TRBJ1-1; a possible D gene is TRBD1 (5 bases). Trimming pared 6 bases from V and 5 bases from J, leaving 13 bases between. CDR3 size: 13 residues. CDR1 and CDR2 (germline): MNHNS, SASEGT.

The chain uses TRBV4-3 and TRBJ1-3, with D unclear. Germline V gene sequence: CDR1 LGHNA, CDR2 YSLEER. The CDR3 contains 15 residues. V lost 3 bases and J 0 bases, leaving 9 bases between the germline ends. The CDR3 nucleotides read TGCGCCAGCAGCCAGGGCATTTACTCTGGAAACACCATATATTTT. Protein: CASSQGIYSGNTIYF.

The sample holds a few counts of this clone. The chain has TRBV5-1 and TRBJ2-1; D is uncertain. The CDR3 spans 14 residues. Germline V lookup: CDR1 SGHRS, CDR2 YFSETQ. With 1 base removed from V and 0 bases from J, the gap between germline ends came to 5 bases. Written as DNA, the CDR3 is TGCGCCAGCAGCTTGTTACCCTCCTACAATGAGCAGTTCTTC. As protein: CASSLLPSYNEQFF. The variable domain in full, completed from reference TRBV5-1 and TRBJ2-1, reads KAGVTQTPRYLIKTRGQQVTLSCSPISGHRSVSWYQQTPGQGLQFLFEYFSETQRNKGNFPGRFSGRQFSNSRSEMNVSTLELGDSALYLCASSLLPSYNEQFFGPGTRLTVL.